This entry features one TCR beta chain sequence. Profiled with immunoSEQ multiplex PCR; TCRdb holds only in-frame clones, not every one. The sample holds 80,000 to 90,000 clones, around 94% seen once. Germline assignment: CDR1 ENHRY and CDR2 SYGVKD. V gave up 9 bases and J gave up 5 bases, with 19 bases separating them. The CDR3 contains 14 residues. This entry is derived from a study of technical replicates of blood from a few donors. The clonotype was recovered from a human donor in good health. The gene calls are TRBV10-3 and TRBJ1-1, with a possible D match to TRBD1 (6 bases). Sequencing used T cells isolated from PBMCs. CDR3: CAIGGGQGTTEAFF. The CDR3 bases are TGTGCCATAGGCGGGGGCCAGGGTACGACTGAAGCTTTCTTT.